Listed here are 7 T cell receptor beta chains from one sample, sequenced in a study of CD8 T cells in ankylosing spondylitis. From the 5' RACE reads, TCRdb called clonotypes with MiXCR, one entry per CDR3 protein. The top ten clones hold around three fifths of a sample with about 90,000 distinct CDR3 sequences, 27% of them seen once. Sequenced material: blood, either unsorted or a sorted T cell fraction (not recorded which). Receptor source: a male donor with ankylosing spondylitis or in good health (not recorded which).

The J gene is TRBJ2-2, the V gene TRBV7-2; 9 bases align to TRBD1. CDR1 SGHTA and CDR2 FQGNSA come from the germline V gene. The length of the CDR3 is 17 residues. The trim removed 5 bases at V and 7 bases at J, leaving 14 bases unmatched. The DNA for the CDR3 is TGTGCCAGCAGCCCCCCCTCCGGGACAGGGTATATCGGGGAGCTGTTTTTT. It codes for CASSPPSGTGYIGELFF.

This clonotype has just a few counts. CDR3 protein: CASSLAGTGISEQYF. CDR3 DNA: TGCGCCAGCAGCTTGGCCGGGACAGGGATCTCCGAGCAGTACTTC. The chain joins TRBV5-1 to TRBJ2-7; 9 nucleotides align to TRBD1. CDR1 SGHRS and CDR2 YFSETQ come from the germline V gene. With V trimmed by 0 bases and J by 6 bases, 7 bases remained unmatched. This CDR3 region has 15 residues.

This clonotype came up a few times. The chain carries TRBV5-1 and TRBJ1-2; the D is unclear. V shed 0 bases and J shed 5 bases, with 14 bases lying between them. From germline, CDR1 is SGHRS and CDR2 YFSETQ. The CDR3 consists of 15 residues. As DNA, the CDR3 is TGCGCCAGCAGCTTGGGTTACGAGCCCACTTATGGCTACACCTTC. Residues: CASSLGYEPTYGYTF.

The chain has TRBV29-1 and TRBJ1-2; no definite D call. Deletions cut 5 bases from V and 7 bases from J, with 11 bases between. Per the germline V gene, CDR1 is SQVTM and CDR2 is ANQGSEA. The CDR3 contains 11 residues. The CDR3 sequence is CSVHPAGGYTF. Here the CDR3 DNA reads TGCAGCGTTCATCCGGCGGGTGGCTACACCTTC.

The chain has TRBV30 and TRBJ2-3; the D gene is possibly TRBD2 (5 bases). This CDR3 contains 13 residues. The germline V gene encodes CDR1 GTSNPN and CDR2 SVGIG (reference sequence). V was pared by 4 bases and J by 3 bases, with 11 bases between. For the CDR3, the DNA is TGTGCCTGGAACATAAGGGAGACAGATACGCAGTATTTT. Protein sequence: CAWNIRETDTQYF.

This clonotype has more than one count but fewer than ten. The chain couples TRBV12-3 or TRBV12-4 to TRBJ2-7; D perhaps matches TRBD2 (5 bases). This CDR3 contains 14 residues. With 1 base removed from V and 0 bases from J, the gap between germline ends came to 7 bases. The CDR3: CASSLGLFSYEQYF. CDR3 in DNA: TGTGCCAGCAGTTTAGGACTATTCTCCTACGAGCAGTACTTC.

This clonotype has ten or more counts. The genes are TRBV7-2 and TRBJ2-7; tentatively, D is TRBD1 (7 bases). Deletions cut 3 bases from V and 4 bases from J, with 22 bases between. There are 17 residues in the CDR3. Germline assignment: CDR1 SGHTA and CDR2 FQGNSA. The CDR3 bases are TGTGCCAGCAGCTTTGACAGGGTTTGGGCGGGATCGTACGAGCAGTACTTC. Encoded protein: CASSFDRVWAGSYEQYF.